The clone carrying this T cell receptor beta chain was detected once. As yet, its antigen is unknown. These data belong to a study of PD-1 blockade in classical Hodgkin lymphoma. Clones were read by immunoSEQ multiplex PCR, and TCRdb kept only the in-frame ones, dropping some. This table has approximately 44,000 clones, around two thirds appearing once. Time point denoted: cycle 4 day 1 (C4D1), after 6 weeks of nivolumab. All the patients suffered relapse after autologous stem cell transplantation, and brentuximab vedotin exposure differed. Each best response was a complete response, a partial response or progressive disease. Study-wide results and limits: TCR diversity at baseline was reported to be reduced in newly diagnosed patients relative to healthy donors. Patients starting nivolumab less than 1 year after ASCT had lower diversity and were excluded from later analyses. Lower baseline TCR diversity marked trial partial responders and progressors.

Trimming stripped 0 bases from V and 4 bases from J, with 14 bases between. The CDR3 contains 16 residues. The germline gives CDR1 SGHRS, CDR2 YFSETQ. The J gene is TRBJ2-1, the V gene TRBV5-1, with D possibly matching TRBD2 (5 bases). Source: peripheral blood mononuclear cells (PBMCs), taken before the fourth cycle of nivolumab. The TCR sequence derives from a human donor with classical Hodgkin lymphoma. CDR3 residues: CASSLGWESTYNEQFF. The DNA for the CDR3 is TGCGCCAGCAGCTTGGGGTGGGAGAGTACGTACAATGAGCAGTTCTTC.